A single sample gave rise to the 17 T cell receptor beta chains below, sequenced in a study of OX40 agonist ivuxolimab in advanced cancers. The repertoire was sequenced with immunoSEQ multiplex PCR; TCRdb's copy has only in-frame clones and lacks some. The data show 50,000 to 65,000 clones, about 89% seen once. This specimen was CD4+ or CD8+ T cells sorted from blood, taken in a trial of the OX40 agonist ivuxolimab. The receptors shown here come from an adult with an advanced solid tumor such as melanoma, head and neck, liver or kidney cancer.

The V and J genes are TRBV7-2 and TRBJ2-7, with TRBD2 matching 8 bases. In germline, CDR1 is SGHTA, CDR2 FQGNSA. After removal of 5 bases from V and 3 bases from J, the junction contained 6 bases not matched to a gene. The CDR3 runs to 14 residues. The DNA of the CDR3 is TGTGCCAGCAGCGACAAGGGGACTAGCTACGAGCAGTACTTC. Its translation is CASSDKGTSYEQYF.

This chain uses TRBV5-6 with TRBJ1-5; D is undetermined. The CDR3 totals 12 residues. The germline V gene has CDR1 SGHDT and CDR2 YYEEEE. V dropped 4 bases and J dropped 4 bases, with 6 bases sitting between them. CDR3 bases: TGTGCCAGCAGCAAACCTAATCAGCCCCAGCATTTT. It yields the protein CASSKPNQPQHF.

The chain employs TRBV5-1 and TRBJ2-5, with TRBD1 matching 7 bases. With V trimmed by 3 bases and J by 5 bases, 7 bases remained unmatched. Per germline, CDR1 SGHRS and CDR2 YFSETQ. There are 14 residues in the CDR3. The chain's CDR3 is CASSSGGHSETQYF. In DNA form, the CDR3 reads TGCGCCAGCAGCTCAGGGGGACACAGCGAGACCCAGTACTTC.

The CDR3 nucleotides read TGTGCCAGCAGTTCGACGAGCTCTGGAAACACCATATATTTT. It is translated as CASSSTSSGNTIYF. The chain couples TRBV27 to TRBJ1-3; D gene uncertain. V lost 4 bases and J 0 bases, leaving 7 bases between the germline ends. The germline V gene encodes CDR1 MNHEY and CDR2 SMNVEV (reference sequence). The CDR3 has 14 residues.

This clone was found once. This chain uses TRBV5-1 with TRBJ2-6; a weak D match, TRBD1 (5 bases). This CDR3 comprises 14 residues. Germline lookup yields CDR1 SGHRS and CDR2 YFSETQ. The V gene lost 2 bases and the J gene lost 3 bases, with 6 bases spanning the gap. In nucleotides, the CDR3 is TGCGCCAGCAGCTTAGGGGATGGGGCCAACGTCCTGACTTTC. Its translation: CASSLGDGANVLTF.

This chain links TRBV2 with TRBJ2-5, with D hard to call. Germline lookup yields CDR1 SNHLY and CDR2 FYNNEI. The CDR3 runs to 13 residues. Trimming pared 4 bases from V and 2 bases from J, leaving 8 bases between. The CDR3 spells CASSVVRQETQYF. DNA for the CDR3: TGTGCCAGCAGTGTGGTGAGACAAGAGACCCAGTACTTC.

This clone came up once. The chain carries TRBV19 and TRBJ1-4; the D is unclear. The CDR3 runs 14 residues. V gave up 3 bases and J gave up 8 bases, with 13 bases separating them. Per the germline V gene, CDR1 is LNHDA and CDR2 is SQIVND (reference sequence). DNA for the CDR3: TGTGCCAGTAGTATCCACGGGAGGGAGGAAAAACTGTTTTTT. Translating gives CASSIHGREEKLFF.

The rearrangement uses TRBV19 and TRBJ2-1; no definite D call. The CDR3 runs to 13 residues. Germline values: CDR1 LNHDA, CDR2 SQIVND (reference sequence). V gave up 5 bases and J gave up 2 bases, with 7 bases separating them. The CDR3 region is CASSPGPYNEQFF. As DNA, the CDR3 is TGTGCCAGTAGTCCAGGTCCCTACAATGAGCAGTTCTTC.

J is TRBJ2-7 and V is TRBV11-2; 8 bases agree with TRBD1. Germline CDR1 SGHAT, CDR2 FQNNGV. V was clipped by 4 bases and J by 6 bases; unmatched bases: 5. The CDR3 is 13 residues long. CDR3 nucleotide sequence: TGTGCCAGCAGCTACGGACAGGGAGGCGAGCAGTACTTC. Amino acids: CASSYGQGGEQYF.

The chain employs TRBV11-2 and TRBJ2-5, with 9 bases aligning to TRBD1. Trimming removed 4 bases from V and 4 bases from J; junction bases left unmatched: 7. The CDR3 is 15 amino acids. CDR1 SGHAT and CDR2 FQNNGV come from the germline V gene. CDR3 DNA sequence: TGTGCCAGCAGCTGGGGACAGGGTGAAGGAGAGACCCAGTACTTC. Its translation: CASSWGQGEGETQYF.

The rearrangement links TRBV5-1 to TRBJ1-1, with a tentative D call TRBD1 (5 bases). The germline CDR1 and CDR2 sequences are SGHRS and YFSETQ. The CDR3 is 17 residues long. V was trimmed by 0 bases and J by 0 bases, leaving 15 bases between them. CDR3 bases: TGCGCCAGCAGCTTGGGGGCAGCAGGGTGGATGAACACTGAAGCTTTCTTT. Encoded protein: CASSLGAAGWMNTEAFF.

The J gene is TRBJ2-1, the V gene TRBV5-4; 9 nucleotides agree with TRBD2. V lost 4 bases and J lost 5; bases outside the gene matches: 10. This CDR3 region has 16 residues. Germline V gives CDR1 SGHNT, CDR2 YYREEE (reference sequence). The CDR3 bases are TGTGCCAGCAGCGGTAGAGGGACTAGCAGCCACAATGAGCAGTTCTTC. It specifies CASSGRGTSSHNEQFF.

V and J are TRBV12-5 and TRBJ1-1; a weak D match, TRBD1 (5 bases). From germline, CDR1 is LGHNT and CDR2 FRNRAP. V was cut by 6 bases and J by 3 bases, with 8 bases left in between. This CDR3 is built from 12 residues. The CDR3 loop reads CASGRGDTEAFF. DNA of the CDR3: TGTGCTAGTGGGAGGGGTGACACTGAAGCTTTCTTT.

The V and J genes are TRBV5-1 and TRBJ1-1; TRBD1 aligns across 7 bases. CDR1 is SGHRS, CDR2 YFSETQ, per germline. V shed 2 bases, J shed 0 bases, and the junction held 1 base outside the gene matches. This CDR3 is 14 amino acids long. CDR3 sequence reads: CASSFTGVNTEAFF. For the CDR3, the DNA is TGCGCCAGCAGCTTTACAGGGGTGAACACTGAAGCTTTCTTT.

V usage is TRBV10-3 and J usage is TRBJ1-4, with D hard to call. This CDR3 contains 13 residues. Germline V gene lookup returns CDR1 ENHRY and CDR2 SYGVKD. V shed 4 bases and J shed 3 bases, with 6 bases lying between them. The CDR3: CAISVRSNEKLFF. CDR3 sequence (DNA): TGTGCCATCAGTGTCAGATCTAATGAAAAACTGTTTTTT.

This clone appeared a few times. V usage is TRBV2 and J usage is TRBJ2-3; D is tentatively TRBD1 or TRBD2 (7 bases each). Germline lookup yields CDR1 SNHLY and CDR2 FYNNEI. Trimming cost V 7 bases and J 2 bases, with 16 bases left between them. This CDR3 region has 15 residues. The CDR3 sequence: CASMAAGGDTDTQYF. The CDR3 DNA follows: TGTGCCAGCATGGCGGCAGGGGGGGACACAGATACGCAGTATTTT.

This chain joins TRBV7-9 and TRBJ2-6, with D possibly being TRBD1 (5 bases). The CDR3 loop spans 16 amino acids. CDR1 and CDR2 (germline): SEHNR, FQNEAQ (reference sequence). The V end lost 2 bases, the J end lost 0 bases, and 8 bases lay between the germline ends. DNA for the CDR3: TGTGCCAGCAGCTTACAGGGCCACTCTGGGGCCAACGTCCTGACTTTC. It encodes CASSLQGHSGANVLTF.